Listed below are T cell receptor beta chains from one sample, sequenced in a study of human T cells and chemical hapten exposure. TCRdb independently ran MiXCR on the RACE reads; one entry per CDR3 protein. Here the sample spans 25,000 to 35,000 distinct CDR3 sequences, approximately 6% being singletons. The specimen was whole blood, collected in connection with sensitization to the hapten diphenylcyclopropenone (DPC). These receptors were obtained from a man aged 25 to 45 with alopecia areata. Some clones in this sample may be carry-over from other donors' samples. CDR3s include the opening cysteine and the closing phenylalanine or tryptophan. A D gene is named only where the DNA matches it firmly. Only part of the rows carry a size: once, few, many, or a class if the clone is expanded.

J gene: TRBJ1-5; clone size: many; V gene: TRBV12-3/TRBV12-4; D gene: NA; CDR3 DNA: TGTGCCAGCAGCCCGGGGCACGGGCAGCCCCAGCATTTT; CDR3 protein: CASSPGHGQPQHF
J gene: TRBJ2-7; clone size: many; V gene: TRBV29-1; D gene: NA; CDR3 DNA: TGCAGCGTTGTATGGCGGGCCTACTCCTACGAGCAGTACTTC; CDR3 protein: CSVVWRAYSYEQYF
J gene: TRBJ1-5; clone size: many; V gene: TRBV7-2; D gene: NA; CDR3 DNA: TGTGCCAGCAGCTTCGAGAGTGCTCAGCCCCAGCATTTT; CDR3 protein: CASSFESAQPQHF
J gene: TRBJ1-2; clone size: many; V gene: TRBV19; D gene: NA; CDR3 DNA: TGTGCCAGTAGTCCGAGTACACAGGTCATGGGCTACACCTTC; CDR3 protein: CASSPSTQVMGYTF
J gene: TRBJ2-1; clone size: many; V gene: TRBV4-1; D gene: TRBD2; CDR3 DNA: TGCGCCAGCAGCCCCCCAAGTCCGACTAGCGGGAGGCCCAGCTCCTACAATGAGCAGTTCTTC; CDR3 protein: CASSPPSPTSGRPSSYNEQFF
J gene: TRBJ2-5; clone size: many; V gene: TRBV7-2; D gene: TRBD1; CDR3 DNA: TGTGCCAGCAGCCCGGGACAGGGGGGTGAGACCCAGTACTTC; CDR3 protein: CASSPGQGGETQYF
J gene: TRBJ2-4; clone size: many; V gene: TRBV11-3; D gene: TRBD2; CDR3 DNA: TGTGCCAGCAGCTTAAAGGAGGGACTAGCGGGAGGAAGGCGGAACATTCAGTACTTC; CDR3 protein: CASSLKEGLAGGRRNIQYF
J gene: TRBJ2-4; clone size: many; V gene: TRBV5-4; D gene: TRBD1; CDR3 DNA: TGTGCCAGCAGCTCCAGGGGGCAAGGAGAAAACATTCAGTACTTC; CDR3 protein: CASSSRGQGENIQYF
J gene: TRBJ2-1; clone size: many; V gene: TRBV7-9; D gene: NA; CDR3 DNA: TGTGCCAGCAGCTTAGCGGCAGGGCTGACCTACAATGAGCAGTTCTTC; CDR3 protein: CASSLAAGLTYNEQFF
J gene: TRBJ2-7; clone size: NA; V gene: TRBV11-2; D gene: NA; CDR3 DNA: TGTGCCAGCAGCCGGGACGTAAGCTCCTACGAGCAGTACTTC; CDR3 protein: CASSRDVSSYEQYF
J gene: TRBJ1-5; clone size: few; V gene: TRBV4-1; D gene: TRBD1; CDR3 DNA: TGCGCCAGCAGCCAGGCCACAGGGGGCATAGGCAATCAGCCCCAGCATTTT; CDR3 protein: CASSQATGGIGNQPQHF
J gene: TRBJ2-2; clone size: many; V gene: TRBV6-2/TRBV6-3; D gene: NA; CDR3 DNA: TGTGCCTGCTCCCTCAGGGGCAAGAACACCGGGGAGCTGTTTTTT; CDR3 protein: CACSLRGKNTGELFF
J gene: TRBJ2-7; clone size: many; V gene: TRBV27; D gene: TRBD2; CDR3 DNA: TGTGCCAGCAGTTCGCCGACTAGCGGATACGAGCAGTACTTC; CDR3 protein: CASSSPTSGYEQYF
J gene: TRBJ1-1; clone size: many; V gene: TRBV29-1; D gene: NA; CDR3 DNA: TGCAGCGTTGAGGTGGGACCCGGGGGGACTGAAGCTTTCTTT; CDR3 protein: CSVEVGPGGTEAFF
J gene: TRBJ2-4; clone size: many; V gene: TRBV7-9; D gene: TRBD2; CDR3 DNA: TGTGCCAGCAGCTTAGCGTCTAGCGGAGGAAACATTCAGTACTTC; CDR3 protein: CASSLASSGGNIQYF
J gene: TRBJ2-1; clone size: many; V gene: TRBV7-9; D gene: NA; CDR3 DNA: TGTGCCAGCAGCTTAGCAAAGGGGCTGAGCTCCTACAATGAGCAGTTCTTC; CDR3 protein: CASSLAKGLSSYNEQFF
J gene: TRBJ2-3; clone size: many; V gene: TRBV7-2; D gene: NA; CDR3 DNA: TGTGCCAGCAGCCTATCCTCTTCTAGCACAGATACGCAGTATTTT; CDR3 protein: CASSLSSSSTDTQYF
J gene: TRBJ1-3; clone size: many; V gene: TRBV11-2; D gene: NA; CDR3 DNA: TGTGCCAGCAGGACAGGAGCTGGAAACACCATATATTTT; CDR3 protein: CASRTGAGNTIYF
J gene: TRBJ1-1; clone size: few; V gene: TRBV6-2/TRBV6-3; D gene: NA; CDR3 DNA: TGTGCCAGCCTGGTGGGGGGGACTGAAGCTTTCTTT; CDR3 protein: CASLVGGTEAFF
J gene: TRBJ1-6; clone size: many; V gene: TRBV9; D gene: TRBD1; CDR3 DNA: TGTGCCAGCACTCCGGGACAGGATATTTCCCCGAGCCCACCCCTCCACTTT; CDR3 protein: CASTPGQDISPSPPLHF
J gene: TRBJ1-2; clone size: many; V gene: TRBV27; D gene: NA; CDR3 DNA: TGTGCCAGCAGTTTAAGAGAAGGAGGCGGCTACACCTTC; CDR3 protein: CASSLREGGGYTF
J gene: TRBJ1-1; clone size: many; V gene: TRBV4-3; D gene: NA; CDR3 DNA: TGCGCCAGCAGCCAAGATATGGCAGCCAACACTGAAGCTTTCTTT; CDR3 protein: CASSQDMAANTEAFF
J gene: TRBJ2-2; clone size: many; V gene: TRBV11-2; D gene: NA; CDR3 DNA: TGTGCCAGCAGCGCCCCGGCCGGGGGCTCCGACGGGGAGCTGTTTTTT; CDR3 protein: CASSAPAGGSDGELFF
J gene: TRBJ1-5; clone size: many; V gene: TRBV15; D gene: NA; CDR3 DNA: TGTGCCACCAGCAGAGATCTGGCAGTTTCTTCTCAGCCCCAGCATTTT; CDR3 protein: CATSRDLAVSSQPQHF
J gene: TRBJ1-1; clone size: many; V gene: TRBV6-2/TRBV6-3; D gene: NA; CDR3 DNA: NA; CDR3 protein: CASSYGQGPLNTEAFFGQGFF
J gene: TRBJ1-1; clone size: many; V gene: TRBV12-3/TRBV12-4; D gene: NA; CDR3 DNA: TGTGCCAGCAGTTTAGGACTTCGCACTGAAGCTTTCTTT; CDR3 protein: CASSLGLRTEAFF
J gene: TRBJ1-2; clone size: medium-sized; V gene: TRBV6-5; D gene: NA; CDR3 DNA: TGTGCCAGCAGACCCCTCTTTGACTATGGCTACACCTTC; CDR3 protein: CASRPLFDYGYTF
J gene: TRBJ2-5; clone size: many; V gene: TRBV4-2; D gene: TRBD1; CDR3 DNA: TGTGCCAGCAGCCAGGACAGGCAAGAGACCCAGTACTTC; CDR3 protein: CASSQDRQETQYF
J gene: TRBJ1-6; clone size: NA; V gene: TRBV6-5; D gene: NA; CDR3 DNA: TGTGCCAGCAGTTGGGACGGGACTGGGACACCCCTCCACTTT; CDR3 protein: CASSWDGTGTPLHF
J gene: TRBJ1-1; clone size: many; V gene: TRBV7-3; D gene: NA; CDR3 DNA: TGTGCCAGCAGCTTGTCAGTTAACTTGTCAGTTAACACTGAAGCTTTCTTT; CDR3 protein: CASSLSVNLSVNTEAFF
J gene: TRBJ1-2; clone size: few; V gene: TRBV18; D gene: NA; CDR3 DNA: TGTGCCAGCTCGACAGTAAACTATGGCTACACCTTC; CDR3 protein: CASSTVNYGYTF
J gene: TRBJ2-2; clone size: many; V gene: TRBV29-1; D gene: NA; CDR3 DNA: TGCAGCGTGCCAACGGTGAACACCGGGGAGCTGTTTTTT; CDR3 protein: CSVPTVNTGELFF
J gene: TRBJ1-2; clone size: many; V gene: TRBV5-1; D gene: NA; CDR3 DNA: TGCGCCAGCAGCTCCGACAGCGCTAACTATGGCTACACCTTC; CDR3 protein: CASSSDSANYGYTF
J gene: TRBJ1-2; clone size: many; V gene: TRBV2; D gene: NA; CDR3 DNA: TGTGCCAGTCGCTCCCCCGGGACGCCTGTGTCGGTTGGCTACACCTTC; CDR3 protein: CASRSPGTPVSVGYTF
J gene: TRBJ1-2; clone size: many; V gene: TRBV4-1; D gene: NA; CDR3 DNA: TGCGCCAGCAGTCTTGCGGACGGGTTCTATGGCTACACCTTC; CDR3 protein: CASSLADGFYGYTF
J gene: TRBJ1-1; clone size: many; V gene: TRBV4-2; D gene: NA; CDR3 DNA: TGTGCCAGCAGCCAAGAGGGGGCAGGGGACACTGAAGCTTTCTTT; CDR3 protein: CASSQEGAGDTEAFF
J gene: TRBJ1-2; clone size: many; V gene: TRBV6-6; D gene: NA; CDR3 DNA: TGTGCCAGCAGCGGTACTCAGGGGCAGGGGGGCTACACCTTC; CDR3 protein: CASSGTQGQGGYTF